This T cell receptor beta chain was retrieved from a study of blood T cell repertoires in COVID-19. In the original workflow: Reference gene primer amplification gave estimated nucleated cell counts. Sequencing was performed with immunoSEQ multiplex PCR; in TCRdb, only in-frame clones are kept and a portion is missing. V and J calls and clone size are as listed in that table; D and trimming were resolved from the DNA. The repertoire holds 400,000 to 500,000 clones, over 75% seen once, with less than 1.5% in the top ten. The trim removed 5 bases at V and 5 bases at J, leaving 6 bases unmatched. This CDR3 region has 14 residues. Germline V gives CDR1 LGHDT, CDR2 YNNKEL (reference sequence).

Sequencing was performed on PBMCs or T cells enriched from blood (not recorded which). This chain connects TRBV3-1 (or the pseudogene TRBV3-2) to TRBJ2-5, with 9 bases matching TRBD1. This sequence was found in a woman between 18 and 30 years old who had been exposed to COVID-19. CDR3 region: CASSWGTGLETQYF. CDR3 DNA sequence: TGTGCCAGCAGCTGGGGGACAGGGTTGGAGACCCAGTACTTC.